The 14 T cell receptor beta chains below come from one sample, sequenced in a study of T cell repertoires in cytomegalovirus infection. One entry per CDR3 protein, called by TCRdb with MiXCR from the reads. The sample has 200,000 to 300,000 distinct CDR3 sequences; roughly 13% are singletons. The sequenced material came from PBMCs. Every receptor here comes from a human donor in good health (CMV status not recorded). Some clones in this sample may be carry-over from other donors' samples.

This clonotype was observed many times. This chain uses TRBV7-9 with TRBJ2-7, with 9 bases that match TRBD2. After removal of 5 bases from V and 4 bases from J, the junction contained 9 bases not matched to a gene. Germline V gene lookup returns CDR1 SEHNR and CDR2 FQNEAQ (reference sequence). The CDR3 runs to 15 residues. The chain's CDR3 is CASSHIAGEGYEQYF. CDR3 nucleotide sequence: TGTGCCAGCAGCCACATAGCGGGAGAGGGGTACGAGCAGTACTTC.

This clonotype has more than one count but fewer than ten. The rearrangement joins TRBV7-4 to TRBJ2-7; unclear D gene. The CDR3 loop spans 14 amino acids. Trimming pared 3 bases from V and 5 bases from J, leaving 14 bases between. Germline CDR1 reads SGHVT; CDR2 reads SQSDAQ. CDR3 DNA sequence: TGTGCCAGCAGCTTCGGCAGTGAAAGGGACGAGCAGTACTTC. Residues: CASSFGSERDEQYF.

This clonotype has ten or more counts. This chain joins TRBV7-8 and TRBJ1-2, with D unclear. CDR1 is SGHVS, CDR2 FQNEAQ, per germline. This CDR3 region has 19 residues. The V gene lost 5 bases and the J gene lost 0 bases, with 25 bases spanning the gap. CDR3 sequence: CASSPRVVVEQRANYGYTF. CDR3 nucleotides: TGTGCCAGCAGCCCTAGAGTCGTGGTTGAGCAGCGAGCTAACTATGGCTACACCTTC.

This clonotype was detected ten times or more. The rearrangement links TRBV7-2 to TRBJ2-7; the D is unclear. The CDR3 loop spans 12 amino acids. Trimming took off 5 bases at V and 5 bases at J, with 10 bases between the two ends. CDR1 and CDR2 (germline): SGHTA, FQGNSA. The CDR3 DNA is TGTGCCAGCAGCCGCGTAAAGAACGAGCAGTACTTC. The encoded protein is CASSRVKNEQYF.

This clonotype was recorded many times. The V call is TRBV5-4, the J call TRBJ2-2; 8 bases are shared with TRBD1. The CDR3 is 15 residues long. V was clipped by 7 bases and J by 3 bases; unmatched bases: 8. Germline assignment: CDR1 SGHNT and CDR2 YYREEE (reference sequence). This chain's CDR3 is CASGSQGADTGELFF. CDR3 nucleotide sequence: TGTGCCAGCGGATCCCAGGGGGCTGACACCGGGGAGCTGTTTTTT.

V is TRBV29-1 and J is TRBJ2-2, with D unclear. The CDR3 length is 12 residues. The germline CDR1 and CDR2 sequences are SQVTM and ANQGSEA. The germline V and J ends were trimmed by 4 bases and 3 bases, with 6 bases remaining between them. CDR3 residues: CSVADDTGELFF. CDR3 nucleotides: TGCAGCGTTGCGGACGACACCGGGGAGCTGTTTTTT.

The CDR3 loop reads CASTYFTNTGELFF. CDR3 bases: TGTGCCAGCACTTACTTCACGAACACCGGGGAGCTGTTTTTT. This chain links TRBV6-1 with TRBJ2-2, with D unclear. This CDR3 contains 14 residues. Germline CDR1 is MNHNS and CDR2 is SASEGT. V lost 7 bases and J 0 bases, leaving 9 bases between the germline ends.

The chain employs TRBV6-4 and TRBJ2-7, with 10 bases aligning to TRBD1. V shed 10 bases and J 0 bases; nucleotides not matched to a gene: 9. The CDR3 has 15 residues. CDR1 is MRHNA, CDR2 SNTAGT, per germline. The CDR3 coding sequence is TGTGCCACCCAGGGGGGACAGGGGCCCTCCTACGAGCAGTACTTC. Translating it yields CATQGGQGPSYEQYF.

This clonotype has a single count. The CDR3 region has the DNA TGCAGTGCTAGAGACATACAGGGAGTCTATGGCTACACCTTC. Protein sequence: CSARDIQGVYGYTF. The genes are TRBV20-1 and TRBJ1-2; possibly TRBD1 for D (6 bases). CDR3 length equals 14 residues. Germline V lookup: CDR1 DFQATT, CDR2 SNEGSKA (reference sequence). The germline V and J ends were trimmed by 0 bases and 4 bases, with 12 bases remaining between them.

This clonotype has ten or more counts. V usage is TRBV27 and J usage is TRBJ2-1; 8 nucleotides align to TRBD2. With 5 bases clipped from V and 7 bases from J, the junction kept 13 bases outside the gene matches. The CDR3 extends over 16 amino acids. CDR1 is MNHEY, CDR2 SMNVEV, per germline (reference sequence). The CDR3 DNA is TGTGCCAGCAGTCAACGGGGGACTAGTCAGTTTAATGAGCAGTTCTTC. Its translation: CASSQRGTSQFNEQFF.

This clonotype was seen at least ten times. The chain employs TRBV2 and TRBJ2-3; 11 bases match TRBD2. The V segment lost 4 bases and the J segment 3 bases; nucleotides outside the gene matches: 0. CDR1 is SNHLY and CDR2 is FYNNEI in the germline V gene. The CDR3 runs 14 residues. The CDR3 loop is CASSGLAGTDTQYF. The DNA for the CDR3 is TGTGCCAGCAGTGGACTAGCGGGAACAGATACGCAGTATTTT.

A few counts support this clonotype. This chain links TRBV6-2 or TRBV6-3 with TRBJ2-1, with 11 bases matching TRBD2. Germline V lookup: CDR1 MNHEY, CDR2 SVGEGT. There are 16 residues in the CDR3. The V gene end was trimmed by 5 bases and the J gene end by 0 bases; junction bases not matched to a gene: 3. The CDR3 spells CASSTLAGGSYNEQFF. In DNA, the CDR3 is TGTGCCAGCAGTACTCTAGCGGGGGGCTCCTACAATGAGCAGTTCTTC.

The V call is TRBV12-3 or TRBV12-4, the J call TRBJ2-7; 7 nucleotides match TRBD1. The CDR3 covers 13 residues. V was pared by 6 bases and J by 2 bases, with 4 bases of the junction left unmatched. Written as DNA, the CDR3 is TGTGCCAGCAGCTTACAGGGGCCCTACGAGCAGTACTTC. Its protein product is CASSLQGPYEQYF.

The rearrangement links TRBV7-9 to TRBJ2-7; TRBD2 matches 7 bases. From germline, CDR1 is SEHNR and CDR2 FQNEAQ (reference sequence). CDR3 size: 12 residues. V shed 8 bases and J 3 bases; nucleotides not matched to a gene: 4. In nucleotides, the CDR3 is TGTGCCAGCCAATCGGGGGGCTACGAGCAGTACTTC. Protein: CASQSGGYEQYF.